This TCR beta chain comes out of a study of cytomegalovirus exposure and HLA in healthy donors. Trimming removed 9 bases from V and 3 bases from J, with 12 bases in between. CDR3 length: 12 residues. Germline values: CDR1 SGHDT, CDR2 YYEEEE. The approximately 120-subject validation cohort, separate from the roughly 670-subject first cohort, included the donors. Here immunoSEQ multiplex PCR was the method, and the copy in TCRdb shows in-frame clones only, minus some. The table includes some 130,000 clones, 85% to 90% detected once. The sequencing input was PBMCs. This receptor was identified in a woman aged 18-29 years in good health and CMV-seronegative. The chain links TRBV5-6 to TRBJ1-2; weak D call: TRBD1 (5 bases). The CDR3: CATRGGDYGYTF. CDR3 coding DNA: TGTGCCACCCGTGGGGGGGACTATGGCTACACCTTC.